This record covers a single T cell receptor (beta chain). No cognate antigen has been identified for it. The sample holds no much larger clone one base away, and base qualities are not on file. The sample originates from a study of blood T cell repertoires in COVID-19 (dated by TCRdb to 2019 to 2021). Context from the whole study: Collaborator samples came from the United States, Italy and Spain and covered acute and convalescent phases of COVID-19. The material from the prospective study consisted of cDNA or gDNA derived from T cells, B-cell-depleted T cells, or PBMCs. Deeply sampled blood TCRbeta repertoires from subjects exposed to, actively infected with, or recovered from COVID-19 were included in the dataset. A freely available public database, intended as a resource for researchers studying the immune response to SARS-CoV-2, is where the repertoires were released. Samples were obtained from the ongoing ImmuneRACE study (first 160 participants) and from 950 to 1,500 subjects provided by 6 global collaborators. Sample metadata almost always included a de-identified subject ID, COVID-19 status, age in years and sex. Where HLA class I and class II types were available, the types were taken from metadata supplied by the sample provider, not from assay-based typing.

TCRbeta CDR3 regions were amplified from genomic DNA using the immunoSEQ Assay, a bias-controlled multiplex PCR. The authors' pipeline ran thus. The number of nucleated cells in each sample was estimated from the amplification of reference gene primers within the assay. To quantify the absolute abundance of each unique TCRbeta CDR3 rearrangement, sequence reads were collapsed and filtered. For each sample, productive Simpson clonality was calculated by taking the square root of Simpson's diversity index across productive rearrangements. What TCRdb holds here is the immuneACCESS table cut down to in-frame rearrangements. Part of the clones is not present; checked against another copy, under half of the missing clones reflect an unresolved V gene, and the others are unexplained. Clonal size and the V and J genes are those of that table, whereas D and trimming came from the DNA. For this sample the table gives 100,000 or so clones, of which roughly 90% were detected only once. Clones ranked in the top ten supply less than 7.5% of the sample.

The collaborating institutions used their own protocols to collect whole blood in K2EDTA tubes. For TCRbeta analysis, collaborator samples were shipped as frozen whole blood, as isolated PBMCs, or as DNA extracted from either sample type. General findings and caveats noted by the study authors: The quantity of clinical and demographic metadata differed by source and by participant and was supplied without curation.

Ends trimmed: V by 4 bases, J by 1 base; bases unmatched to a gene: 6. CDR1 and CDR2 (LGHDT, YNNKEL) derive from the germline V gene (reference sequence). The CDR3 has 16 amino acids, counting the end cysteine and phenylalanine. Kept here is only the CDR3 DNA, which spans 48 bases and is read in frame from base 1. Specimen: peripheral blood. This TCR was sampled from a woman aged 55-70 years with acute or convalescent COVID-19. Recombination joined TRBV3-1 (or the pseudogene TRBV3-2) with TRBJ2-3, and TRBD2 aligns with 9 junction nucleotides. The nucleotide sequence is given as TGTGCCAGCAGCCGTCGCGGCGGGAGGGGCACAGATACGCAGTATTTT. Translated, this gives CASSRRGGRGTDTQYF.